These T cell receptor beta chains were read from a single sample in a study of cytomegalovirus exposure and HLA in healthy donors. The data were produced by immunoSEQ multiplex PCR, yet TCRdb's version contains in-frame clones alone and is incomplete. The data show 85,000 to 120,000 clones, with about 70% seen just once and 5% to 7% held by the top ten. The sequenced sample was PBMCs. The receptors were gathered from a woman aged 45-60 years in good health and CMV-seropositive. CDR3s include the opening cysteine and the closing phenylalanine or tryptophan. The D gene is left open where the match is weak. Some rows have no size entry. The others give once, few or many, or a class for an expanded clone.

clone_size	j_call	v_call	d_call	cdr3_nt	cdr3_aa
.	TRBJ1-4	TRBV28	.	TGTGCCAGCAGTTCGCCAATGGACGGGGAACTGTTTTTT	CASSSPMDGELFF
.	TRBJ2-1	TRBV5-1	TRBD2	TGCGCCAGCAGCTTGGTAGCGGGGGTTAACAATGAGCAGTTCTTC	CASSLVAGVNNEQFF
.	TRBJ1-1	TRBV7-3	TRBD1	TGTGCCAGCAGCTTAATGGCCAGGGGGGTGAACACTGAAGCTTTCTTT	CASSLMARGVNTEAFF
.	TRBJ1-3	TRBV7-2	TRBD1	TGTGCCAGCAGCTTAGCCCCACAGGGGGTGAGGGGAAACACCATATATTTT	CASSLAPQGVRGNTIYF
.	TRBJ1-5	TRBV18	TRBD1	TGTGCCAGCTCACCCGGACAGGGTGGACAGCCCCAGCATTTT	CASSPGQGGQPQHF
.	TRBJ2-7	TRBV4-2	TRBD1	TGTGCCAGCAGCCAGTTAGACAGGGGGAACTACGAGCAGTACTTC	CASSQLDRGNYEQYF
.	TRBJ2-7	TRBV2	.	TGTGCCAGCAAGACGGACAGCTCCTACGAGCAGTACTTC	CASKTDSSYEQYF
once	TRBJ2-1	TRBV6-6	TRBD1	TGTGCCAGCAGCGACAGGGGGGCGGCCTACAATGAGCAGTTCTTC	CASSDRGAAYNEQFF
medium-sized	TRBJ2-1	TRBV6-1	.	TGTGCCAGCAATGAGGGCTGGAATGAGCAGTTCTTC	CASNEGWNEQFF
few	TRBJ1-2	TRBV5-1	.	TGCGCCAGCAGCTTGGGCCTCACAAATGGCTACACCTTC	CASSLGLTNGYTF
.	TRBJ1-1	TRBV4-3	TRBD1	TGCGCCAGCAGCCAAGACACCCCAGGGGGCGTGCGGACTGAAGCTTTCTTT	CASSQDTPGGVRTEAFF
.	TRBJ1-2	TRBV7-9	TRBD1	TGTGCCAGCAGACCAGACAGGGGGCTACGCTCCTCCTATGGCTACACCTTC	CASRPDRGLRSSYGYTF
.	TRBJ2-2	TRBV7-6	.	TGTGCCAGCAGCTTAGGAAACAGGGCGGCCGGGGAGCTGTTTTTT	CASSLGNRAAGELFF
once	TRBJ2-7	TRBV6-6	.	TGTGCCAGCAGTAAAACAGGGGGGGCCTACGAGCAGTACTTC	CASSKTGGAYEQYF
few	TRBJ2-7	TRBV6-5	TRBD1	TGCGCCAGCAGCCCCCGGGGACAGGTCTACGAGCAGTACTTC	CASSPRGQVYEQYF
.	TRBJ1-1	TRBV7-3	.	TGTGCCAGCAGCTTTTCGGGTTCCACTGAAGCTTTCTTT	CASSFSGSTEAFF
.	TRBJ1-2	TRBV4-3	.	TGCGCCAGCAGCCCGGACGGGGGGGTTGGCTACACCTTC	CASSPDGGVGYTF
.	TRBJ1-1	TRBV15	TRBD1	TGTGCCACCAGCACCCGGACAGGGGCGGGCGACACTGAAGCTTTCTTT	CATSTRTGAGDTEAFF